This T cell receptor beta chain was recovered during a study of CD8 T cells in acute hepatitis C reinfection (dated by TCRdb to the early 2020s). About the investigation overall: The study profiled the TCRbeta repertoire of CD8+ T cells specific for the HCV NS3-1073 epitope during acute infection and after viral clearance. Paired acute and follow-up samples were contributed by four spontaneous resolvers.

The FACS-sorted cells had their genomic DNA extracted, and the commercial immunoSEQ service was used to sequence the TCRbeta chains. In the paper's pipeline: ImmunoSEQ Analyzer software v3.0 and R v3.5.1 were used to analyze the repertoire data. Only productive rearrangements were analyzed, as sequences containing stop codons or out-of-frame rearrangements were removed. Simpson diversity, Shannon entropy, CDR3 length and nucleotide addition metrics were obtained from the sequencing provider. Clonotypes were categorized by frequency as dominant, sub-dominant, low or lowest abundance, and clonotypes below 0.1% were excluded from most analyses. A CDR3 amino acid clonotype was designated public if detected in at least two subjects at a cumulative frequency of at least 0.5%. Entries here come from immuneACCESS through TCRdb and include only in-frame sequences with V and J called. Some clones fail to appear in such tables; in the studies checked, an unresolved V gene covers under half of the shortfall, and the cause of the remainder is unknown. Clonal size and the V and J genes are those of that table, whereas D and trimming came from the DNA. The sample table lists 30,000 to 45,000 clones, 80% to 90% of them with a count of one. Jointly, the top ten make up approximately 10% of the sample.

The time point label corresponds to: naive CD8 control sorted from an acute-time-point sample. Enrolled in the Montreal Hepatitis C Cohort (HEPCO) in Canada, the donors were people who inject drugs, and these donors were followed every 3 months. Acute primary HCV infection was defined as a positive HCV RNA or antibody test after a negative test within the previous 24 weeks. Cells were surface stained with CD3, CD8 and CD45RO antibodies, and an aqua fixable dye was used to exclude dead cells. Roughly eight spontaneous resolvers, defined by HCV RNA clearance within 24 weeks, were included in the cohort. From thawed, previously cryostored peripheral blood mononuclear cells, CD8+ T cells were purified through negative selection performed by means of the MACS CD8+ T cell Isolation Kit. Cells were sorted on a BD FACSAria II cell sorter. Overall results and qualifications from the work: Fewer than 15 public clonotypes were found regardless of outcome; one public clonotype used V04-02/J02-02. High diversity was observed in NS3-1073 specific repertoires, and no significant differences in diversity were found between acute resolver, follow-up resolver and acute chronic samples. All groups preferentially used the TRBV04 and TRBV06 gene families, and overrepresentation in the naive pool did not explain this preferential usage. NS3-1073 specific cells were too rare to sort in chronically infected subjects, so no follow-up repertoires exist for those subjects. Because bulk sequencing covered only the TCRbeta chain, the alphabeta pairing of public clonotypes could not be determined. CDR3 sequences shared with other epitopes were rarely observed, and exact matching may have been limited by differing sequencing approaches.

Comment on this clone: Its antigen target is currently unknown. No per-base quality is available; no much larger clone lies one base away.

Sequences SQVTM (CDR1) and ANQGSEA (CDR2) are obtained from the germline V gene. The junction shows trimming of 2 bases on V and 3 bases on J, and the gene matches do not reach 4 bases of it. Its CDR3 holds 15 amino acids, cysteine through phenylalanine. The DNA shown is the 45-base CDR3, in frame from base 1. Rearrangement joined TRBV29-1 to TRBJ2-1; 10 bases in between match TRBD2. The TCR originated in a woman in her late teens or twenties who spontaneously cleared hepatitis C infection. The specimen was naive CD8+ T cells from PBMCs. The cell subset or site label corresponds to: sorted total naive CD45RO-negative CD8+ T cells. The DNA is TGCAGCGTTGAAATAACTAGCGGGGTCTACAATGAGCAGTTCTTC. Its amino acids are CSVEITSGVYNEQFF.